This is a list of T cell receptor beta chains from one sample in a study of T-cell memory formation after mild COVID-19. Using its own MiXCR run on the 5' RACE reads, TCRdb lists one record per CDR3 protein. This table holds more than 75,000 distinct CDR3 sequences, 14% found once. Sequenced material: PBMCs or a T cell subset sorted from them (not recorded which). Every receptor here comes from an adult woman who had mild COVID-19 (a few samples of this study predate the infection). Cell type and time point are not known. Each CDR3 is given with its conserved first and last residue. A D gene is named only where the DNA matches it firmly. Clone size is given for some rows only: seen once, a few or many times, or a class if the clone is expanded.

TRBJ1-1 TRBV27 once NA CASSLSRGAQTEAFF TGTGCCAGCAGTTTATCGCGGGGGGCTCAGACTGAAGCTTTCTTT
TRBJ2-7 TRBV6-5 NA TRBD2 CASSYSGGGSSYEQYF TGTGCCAGCAGTTACTCTGGCGGGGGGTCCTCCTACGAGCAGTACTTC
TRBJ2-5 TRBV5-6 few NA CASSLWTTWETQYF TGTGCCAGCAGCTTGTGGACAACATGGGAGACCCAGTACTTC
TRBJ2-5 TRBV18 NA TRBD1 CASSPQTGGSQETQYF TGTGCCAGCTCACCGCAGACAGGGGGCAGCCAAGAGACCCAGTACTTC
TRBJ1-5 TRBV27 few NA CASSWGVYQPQHF TGTGCCAGCAGTTGGGGGGTGTATCAGCCCCAGCATTTT
TRBJ1-2 TRBV12-3/TRBV12-4 NA NA CASSLWGYGYTF TGTGCCAGCAGTTTATGGGGCTATGGCTACACCTTC
TRBJ1-2 TRBV20-1 many TRBD1 CSARVPGQGRGYTF TGCAGTGCTAGAGTCCCGGGACAGGGTCGAGGCTACACCTTC
TRBJ2-1 TRBV27 many TRBD2 CASSLPSGSLGEQFF TGTGCCAGCAGCTTACCTAGCGGGAGCTTAGGTGAGCAGTTCTTC
TRBJ2-1 TRBV28 NA TRBD2 CASSFGLAGYNEQFF TGTGCCAGCAGTTTCGGGCTAGCGGGATACAATGAGCAGTTCTTC
TRBJ2-1 TRBV29-1 NA NA CSATRFEQFF TGCAGCGCGACAAGGTTTGAGCAGTTCTTC
TRBJ2-1 TRBV12-3/TRBV12-4 NA TRBD1 CASSSGTGYNEQFF TGTGCCAGCAGTTCGGGGACAGGATACAATGAGCAGTTCTTC
TRBJ2-2 TRBV6-5 few TRBD1 CASRYGQGATGELFF TGTGCCAGCAGATACGGACAGGGGGCTACCGGGGAGCTGTTTTTT
TRBJ2-7 TRBV6-2/TRBV6-3 NA NA CASKPGTPSYEQYF TGTGCCAGCAAACCCGGGACCCCGTCCTACGAGCAGTACTTC
TRBJ1-2 TRBV18 NA NA CASSPMEEGYTF TGTGCCAGCTCACCCATGGAGGAGGGCTACACCTTC
TRBJ1-5 TRBV6-5 few NA CASSTGSQPQHF TGTGCCAGCAGTACAGGGAGTCAGCCCCAGCATTTT
TRBJ2-7 TRBV2 few NA CASSETDLGSNEQYF TGTGCCAGCAGTGAAACGGACTTAGGGAGCAACGAGCAGTACTTC
TRBJ2-1 TRBV9 NA NA CASSVISGYEQFF TGTGCCAGCAGCGTAATCTCAGGGTATGAGCAGTTCTTC
TRBJ2-5 TRBV5-7 few NA CASSLRRVAELRRETQYF TGTGCCAGCAGCTTAAGGAGGGTAGCGGAATTAAGACGGGAGACCCAGTACTTC
TRBJ2-1 TRBV7-8 few NA CASSLGGVNEQFF TGTGCCAGCAGCTTGGGGGGAGTCAATGAGCAGTTCTTC
TRBJ2-1 TRBV12-3/TRBV12-4 NA TRBD2 CASSLERGNSYNEQFF TGTGCCAGCAGTTTGGAGCGGGGCAACTCCTACAATGAGCAGTTCTTC
TRBJ2-1 TRBV20-1 NA NA CSARALGYNEQFF TGCAGTGCTAGAGCCTTGGGTTACAATGAGCAGTTCTTC
TRBJ2-3 TRBV6-2/TRBV6-3 many TRBD1 CASSPYRDRGRDTQYF TGTGCCAGCAGTCCATACCGGGACAGGGGCCGCGATACGCAGTATTTT
TRBJ2-7 TRBV7-9 NA NA CASSLGYREDEQYF TGTGCCAGCAGCTTAGGGTACAGGGAGGACGAGCAGTACTTC
TRBJ2-3 TRBV24-1 few NA CATSESGRTDTQYF TGTGCCACCAGTGAAAGCGGACGTACAGATACGCAGTATTTT
TRBJ1-3 TRBV12-3/TRBV12-4 NA NA CASSQDVSGNTIYF TGTGCCAGCAGTCAGGACGTCTCTGGAAACACCATATATTTT
TRBJ2-1 TRBV5-1 NA NA CASSLEGLGNEQFF TGCGCCAGCAGCTTGGAGGGCCTGGGCAATGAGCAGTTCTTC
TRBJ2-1 TRBV29-1 NA TRBD2 CSAPPGLAGGSYNEQFF TGCAGCGCACCTCCGGGACTAGCGGGAGGCTCCTACAATGAGCAGTTCTTC
TRBJ2-3 TRBV7-2 few NA CASTDRGGPDTQYF TGTGCCAGCACCGACCGCGGAGGGCCAGATACGCAGTATTTT
TRBJ1-1 TRBV5-5 few NA CASSTSSGDTEAFF TGTGCCAGCAGCACCTCGTCTGGGGACACTGAAGCTTTCTTT
TRBJ2-1 TRBV20-1 NA NA CSADDYRGGNEQFF TGCAGTGCTGACGATTACAGGGGGGGCAATGAGCAGTTCTTC
TRBJ2-3 TRBV4-2 many TRBD1 CASSAPGTGGDTDTQYF TGTGCCAGCAGCGCACCCGGGACAGGGGGCGACACAGATACGCAGTATTTT
TRBJ2-1 TRBV4-1 many NA CASSQVTGAFYNEQFF TGCGCCAGCAGCCAGGTCACGGGGGCTTTCTACAATGAGCAGTTCTTC
TRBJ1-1 TRBV6-6 few NA CASPKSGFGTEAFF TGTGCCAGCCCTAAGTCAGGGTTTGGCACTGAAGCTTTCTTT
TRBJ2-7 TRBV27 NA NA CASRGGAMYEQYF TGTGCCAGCAGGGGGGGGGCTATGTACGAGCAGTACTTC
TRBJ2-7 TRBV7-9 few NA CASSLAASYEQYF TGTGCCAGCAGCTTAGCAGCATCCTACGAGCAGTACTTC